This T cell receptor (beta chain) was observed in a study of blood T cell repertoires in COVID-19 (TCRdb year 2020). For the study in its entirety: Collaborator samples came from the United States, Italy and Spain and covered acute and convalescent phases of COVID-19. The prospective study material was composed of cDNA or gDNA derived from T cells, B-cell-depleted T cells, or PBMCs. Deeply sampled blood TCRbeta repertoires from subjects exposed to, actively infected with, or recovered from COVID-19 were included in the dataset. A freely available public database, intended as a resource for researchers studying the immune response to SARS-CoV-2, is where the repertoires were released. Samples came from the ongoing ImmuneRACE study (first 160 participants) plus 1,254 subjects from 6 global collaborators. The sample metadata nearly always contained a de-identified subject ID, COVID-19 status, age in years and sex. HLA class I and class II types, where available, came from metadata supplied by the sample provider rather than from assay-based typing.

The CDR3 sequence holds 16 residues, the cysteine and phenylalanine included. The entry retains the CDR3 DNA only, 48 bases that are in frame from base 1. Trimming at the junction amounts to 1 base on V and 2 bases on J, and the germline ends lie 11 bases apart. CDR1 LNHDA and CDR2 SQIVND are derived from the germline V gene (reference sequence). TCRbeta CDR3 regions were amplified from genomic DNA using the immunoSEQ Assay, a bias-controlled multiplex PCR. On the study's bioinformatics: Within the assay, amplification of reference gene primers was used to estimate how many nucleated cells each sample contained. Sequence reads were collapsed and filtered to measure the absolute abundance of every unique TCRbeta CDR3 rearrangement. For each sample, productive Simpson clonality was calculated by taking the square root of Simpson's diversity index across productive rearrangements. TCRdb mirrors the immuneACCESS table, restricted to in-frame sequences. Some clones are absent from its copies; in checked studies, under half trace to an unresolved V gene, and the reason for the others is unknown. The V and J calls and clone size were taken over from that table, and D and trimming were inferred from the DNA. This sample has tens of thousands of clones in its table, and around 90% of those were observed once. About 9.4% of the sample lies in the top ten.

Concerning this clone: Its binding antigen is unknown. No base qualities exist here, and no much larger clone lies one base off it.

Collaborating institutions collected whole blood in K2EDTA tubes following their own protocols. For TCRbeta analysis, collaborators shipped samples as frozen whole blood, isolated PBMCs, or DNA extracted from either of those sample types. Results the study describes overall, beyond this receptor: Clinical and demographic metadata were provided uncurated, with the amount varying by source and participant.

This chain joins TRBV19 to TRBJ2-2; TRBD1 is a possible D gene, resting on 6 matching bases. The material sequenced was peripheral blood. The clonotype originates from a human donor with acute or convalescent COVID-19. The donor label of this sample is uncertain. The CDR3 reads CASSIAGTINTGELFF. In nucleotide form, the sequence is TGTGCCAGTAGTATAGCCGGGACAATTAACACCGGGGAGCTGTTTTTT.